The rows below give T cell receptor beta chains drawn from one sample of a study of T cell changes during pregnancy in multiple sclerosis. The protocol was immunoSEQ multiplex PCR, while the TCRdb copy is restricted to in-frame clones and leaves out a portion. The sample has roughly 31,000 clones, about 88% seen once. Sequencing used CD8+ T cells from peripheral blood mononuclear cells, obtained before pregnancy. The receptors originated from a female donor with multiple sclerosis, enrolled in a pregnancy study. Both conserved end residues are part of each CDR3. The order of the fields is J gene, D gene, V gene, clone size, CDR3 DNA, CDR3 protein. D genes are given only for firm matches. Rows may omit the clone size; those that give it use once, few, many or a size class.

TRBJ1-1,TRBD1,TRBV5-5,.,TGTGCCAGCAGCTCCCGACAGGGGGGAAACACTGAAGCTTTCTTT,CASSSRQGGNTEAFF
TRBJ2-7,.,TRBV18,.,TGTGCCAGCCGAGTGACTAGGGCCTACGAGCAGTACTTC,CASRVTRAYEQYF
TRBJ2-5,.,TRBV7-9,.,TGTGCCAGCAGCCACGTGCGGGCGAGAAAAGAGACCCAGTACTTC,CASSHVRARKETQYF
TRBJ2-7,.,TRBV9,.,TGTGCCAGCAGCGTCGGAACCGGGATTCATTACGAGCAGTACTTC,CASSVGTGIHYEQYF
TRBJ2-5,TRBD1,TRBV9,.,TGTGCCAGCAGCCCCTGGGGACAGGCCGGAGGCCAGTACTTC,CASSPWGQAGGQYF
TRBJ2-6,.,TRBV12-5,.,TGTGCTAGTGGACAGGATGTGACTCTGGGGGCCAACGTCCTGACTTTC,CASGQDVTLGANVLTF
TRBJ1-2,.,TRBV11-1,.,TGTGCCAGCAGCTTAGATGGGACAGGCTACACCTTC,CASSLDGTGYTF
TRBJ1-5,.,TRBV6-1,.,TGTGCCAGCAGTCCGACTTTGCGAGGGCCCCAGCATTTT,CASSPTLRGPQHF
TRBJ2-7,.,TRBV18,once,TGTGCCAGCTCACCCATCAAAGGGGTCCCCTACGAGCAGTACTTC,CASSPIKGVPYEQYF
TRBJ1-1,.,TRBV4-1,.,TGCGCCAGCAGCCAAGGTCAGGGGAACACTGAAGCTTTCTTT,CASSQGQGNTEAFF
TRBJ2-7,.,TRBV5-8,.,TGTGCCAGCATCTTTTTCAGGCCCCCTTACGAGCAGTACTTC,CASIFFRPPYEQYF
TRBJ1-3,.,TRBV6-1,.,TGTGCCAGCAGTGGGCCGGTGGGGGCAGGTGGAAACACCATATATTTT,CASSGPVGAGGNTIYF
TRBJ2-1,TRBD1,TRBV11-2,.,TGTGCCAGCAGCTACGATGCGGGACAGGGTCGCTACAATGAGCAGTTCTTC,CASSYDAGQGRYNEQFF
TRBJ2-7,TRBD1,TRBV11-2,.,TGCGCCAGCAGCCAAGCCCCAGGGGGCTCCTACGAGCAGTACTTC,CASSQAPGGSYEQYF
TRBJ1-2,TRBD1,TRBV4-1,medium-sized,TGCGCCAGCAGCCAAGAACAGGGGATGTGGGATGGCTACACCTTC,CASSQEQGMWDGYTF
TRBJ2-3,.,TRBV27,.,TGTGCCAGCAGTCAAAGGGACACCACAGATACGCAGTATTTT,CASSQRDTTDTQYF
TRBJ2-5,.,TRBV29-1,.,TGCAGCGCTGAAGGTCTACGTTCAGAGACCCAGTACTTC,CSAEGLRSETQYF
TRBJ2-3,TRBD2,TRBV10-3,once,TGTGCCATCAGGGGGACTAGCGGGGGGGTAACGATAACAGATACGCAGTATTTT,CAIRGTSGGVTITDTQYF
TRBJ2-7,TRBD1,TRBV4-1,.,TGCGCCAGCAGCGTCCGGGACAGAGACTTCGAGCAGTACTTC,CASSVRDRDFEQYF
TRBJ2-7,.,TRBV20-1,.,TGCAGTGCTAGAAATCGGTACGAGCAGTACTTC,CSARNRYEQYF
TRBJ1-2,.,TRBV6-6,.,TGTGCCAGCAGTTGTGTTGGAAAGGGGAATTTTTCCGGCTACACCTTC,CASSCVGKGNFSGYTF
TRBJ2-5,TRBD2,TRBV4-1,.,TGCGCCAGCAGCCAAGGGGAGGGTTGGGAGACCCAGTACTTC,CASSQGEGWETQYF
TRBJ2-3,.,TRBV13,.,TGTGCCAGCCGAGGCACAGATACGCAGTATTTT,CASRGTDTQYF
TRBJ2-2,.,TRBV13,.,TGTGCCAGCAGCTCCATGGCTAGCGGGGAGCTGTTTTTT,CASSSMASGELFF
TRBJ2-1,.,TRBV21-1,once,TGTGCCAGCAGCACCTTTCCGCCACACGCTGAGCAGTTCTTC,CASSTFPPHAEQFF
TRBJ1-6,TRBD1,TRBV6-5,.,TGTGCCAGCAGTTCGGGACAGCCAGTTAATTCACCCCTCCACTTT,CASSSGQPVNSPLHF
TRBJ1-2,.,TRBV5-4,.,TGTGCCAGCAGCTTTGACCGCGGGTATGGCTACACCTTC,CASSFDRGYGYTF
TRBJ2-7,TRBD1,TRBV5-1,.,TGCGCCAGCAGAGGGAGTCAAGGGACAGATTCCTACGAGCAGTACTTC,CASRGSQGTDSYEQYF
TRBJ2-5,.,TRBV4-1,once,TGCGCCAGCAGCCAAGGACCACTAGCCAAAGAGACCCAGTACTTC,CASSQGPLAKETQYF
TRBJ1-1,.,TRBV28,.,TGTGCCAGCAGTTTATCTCAGGGGATGGTGACTGAAGCTTTCTTT,CASSLSQGMVTEAFF
TRBJ1-2,.,TRBV4-3,.,TGCGCCAGCAGCCAAGATGACCGGACAGAAGTTAACTATGGCTACACCTTC,CASSQDDRTEVNYGYTF
TRBJ2-3,.,TRBV15,.,TGTGCCACCAGCACCACCCCAGACAGGACCTGGGGCACAGATACGCAGTATTTT,CATSTTPDRTWGTDTQYF
TRBJ1-6,TRBD1,TRBV7-9,.,TGTGCCAGCAGCTCTTACTGGACAGGGCGTCATAATTCACCCCTCCACTTT,CASSSYWTGRHNSPLHF
TRBJ1-4,.,TRBV7-8,.,TGTGCCAGCAGCTTAGGGGCAGGGGTCGGCGGTGAAAAACTGTTTTTT,CASSLGAGVGGEKLFF
TRBJ2-1,TRBD2,TRBV6-5,few,TGTGCCAGCAGTTTCATAGCGGGGGCCGTCAATGAGCAGTTCTTC,CASSFIAGAVNEQFF
TRBJ1-1,.,TRBV7-7,.,TGTGCTAGCAGCCCATTGACAGACATGAACACTGAAGCTTTCTTT,CASSPLTDMNTEAFF
TRBJ1-2,TRBD1,TRBV5-1,.,TGCGCCAGCAGCTTGGGGATACAGGGGCCTAACTATGGCTACACCTTC,CASSLGIQGPNYGYTF
TRBJ1-1,.,TRBV4-3,.,TGCGCCAGCAGCCAAGATTGGGCAGGGGCCACTGAAGCTTTCTTT,CASSQDWAGATEAFF
TRBJ2-2,TRBD2,TRBV5-8,.,TGTGCCAGCAGCCCGACTAGCGGGGGGGCCGGCGGGGAGCTGTTTTTT,CASSPTSGGAGGELFF
TRBJ2-7,.,TRBV6-6,.,TGTGCCAGCACTCCTGGACTACCCAGCTCCTACGAGCAGTACTTC,CASTPGLPSSYEQYF
TRBJ2-2,TRBD1,TRBV10-3,.,TGTGCCATCAGTGAGTGGGGACAGTTTTCGAACACCGGGGAGCTGTTTTTT,CAISEWGQFSNTGELFF
TRBJ2-7,TRBD2,TRBV4-3,.,TGCGCCAGCAGCCTCGGGACTAGCGCCTCCGAGCAGTACTTC,CASSLGTSASEQYF
TRBJ1-4,.,TRBV6-5,.,TGTGCCAGCACCTCACTGGCGGGGTTGGAAAAACTGTTTTTT,CASTSLAGLEKLFF
TRBJ2-7,.,TRBV11-2,.,TGTGCCAGCAGCGGGTCGGGACACCCAGAGCAGTACTTC,CASSGSGHPEQYF
TRBJ2-1,TRBD1,TRBV7-2,.,TGTGCCAGCAGCTCCCGGGACAGGTCCTACAATGAGCAGTTCTTC,CASSSRDRSYNEQFF
TRBJ2-3,.,TRBV27,.,TGTGCCAGCAGTTTTGGCCTAGGCACAGATACGCAGTATTTT,CASSFGLGTDTQYF
TRBJ2-3,TRBD2,TRBV6-1,.,TGTGCCAGCAGTGAGCTAGCGGGGACCACAGATACGCAGTATTTT,CASSELAGTTDTQYF
TRBJ2-2,.,TRBV4-2,few,TGTGCCAGCAGCCAAGTTCAGGGGAACACCGGGGAGCTGTTTTTT,CASSQVQGNTGELFF
TRBJ1-2,.,TRBV6-1,.,TGTGCCAGCAGTGAGTGGGGGCTGGGGAACTATGGCTACACCTTC,CASSEWGLGNYGYTF
TRBJ1-4,.,TRBV13,.,TGTGCCAGCAGCCCGTCAACTAATGAAAAACTGTTTTTT,CASSPSTNEKLFF
TRBJ2-2,TRBD2,TRBV28,once,TGTGCCAGCAGCCCTCTGGGGGGGGCCGGGGAGCTGTTTTTT,CASSPLGGAGELFF
TRBJ2-7,.,TRBV2,.,TGTGCCAGCAGTGATGGCCCCCTGACAGACCCAGAGCAGTACTTC,CASSDGPLTDPEQYF
TRBJ2-3,TRBD2,TRBV7-3,.,TGTGCCAGCAGCTTAGTGGGGGGGGTGGGTCCAGATACGCAGTATTTT,CASSLVGGVGPDTQYF
TRBJ1-2,.,TRBV4-3,medium-sized,TGCGCCAGCAGCCAAAGCGACAGGATCTATGGCTACACCTTC,CASSQSDRIYGYTF
TRBJ2-1,.,TRBV6-4,.,TGTGCCAGCAGTGATTCCCCACACGATGAGCAGTTCTTC,CASSDSPHDEQFF
TRBJ2-6,.,TRBV2,.,TGTGCCGCCCGGGGTGGCAACCACTCCCCAACTGGGGCCAACGTCCTGACTTTC,CAARGGNHSPTGANVLTF
TRBJ2-1,.,TRBV9,.,TGTGCCAGCAGCGTAGGCGAGACACGCACCTACAATGAGCAGTTCTTC,CASSVGETRTYNEQFF
TRBJ2-5,.,TRBV7-2,.,TGTGCCAGCAGCTTGGTTGGCGGGGTACAAGAGACCCAGTACTTC,CASSLVGGVQETQYF
TRBJ2-5,TRBD2,TRBV6-4,.,TGTGCCAGCAGTTTGACTAGCGGGGGCCAAGAGACCCAGTACTTC,CASSLTSGGQETQYF